The T cell receptor beta chain described here comes from a study of human T cells and chemical hapten exposure. Study-level background: During the approximately 25-week study period, patients had diphenylcyclopropenone applied to the scalp every week.

TCRdb ran MiXCR on the RACE reads and lists one entry per CDR3 protein. The data hold tens of thousands of distinct CDR3 sequences, with 9.5% to 10% observed a single time. Time point in this sample: pre-sensitization, week 0. The treatment here: therapeutic diphenylcyclopropenone sensitization with weekly scalp DPC. Total RNA came from unfractionated whole blood. Blood was collected ahead of every patch test applied. V was pared by 1 base and J by 4 bases, with 11 bases between. The length of the CDR3 is 14 residues. CDR1 and CDR2 from the germline V gene are SGHNT and YYREEE (reference sequence). Study-wide findings and caveats: Patch test score was positively correlated with the counts of PT1 expanded TCRs.

A word on this clonotype: What it recognizes is unknown.

The clonotype comes from a woman in her twenties or thirties with alopecia areata. Some clones in this sample may be carry-over from other donors' samples. This rearrangement joins TRBV5-4 to TRBJ1-2; the D gene is possibly TRBD1 (5 bases). This specimen consisted of whole blood, obtained in connection with sensitization to the hapten diphenylcyclopropenone (DPC). The CDR3 is CASSLSTGVYGYTF. The CDR3 DNA is TGTGCCAGCAGCTTGTCAACGGGGGTCTATGGCTACACCTTC.